The rows below give T cell receptor beta chains drawn from one sample of a study of blood T cell repertoires in COVID-19. Sequencing used immunoSEQ multiplex PCR; TCRdb keeps in-frame clones, though not all of them. The table includes about 150,000 clones, roughly 90% detected once. Source material: peripheral blood. The receptors shown here come from a man aged 60-69 years with acute or convalescent COVID-19. CDR3s include the opening cysteine and the closing phenylalanine or tryptophan. A D gene is named only where the DNA matches it firmly. The listing skips clone size in some rows; elsewhere it reads once, few, many or a size class.

j_call clone_size v_call d_call cdr3_length cdr3_aa cdr3_nt
TRBJ1-2 once TRBV7-9 TRBD1 12 CASSPDRGGYTF TGTGCCAGCAGCCCGGACAGGGGAGGCTACACCTTC
TRBJ2-3 - TRBV24-1 - 16 CATSDSSWPYTDTQYF TGTGCCACCAGTGATTCTAGCTGGCCATACACAGATACGCAGTATTTT
TRBJ1-2 - TRBV20-1 - 11 CSATPKYGYTF TGCAGTGCCACACCAAAATATGGCTACACCTTC
TRBJ1-2 - TRBV11-2 - 13 CASSLQGGNGYTF TGTGCCAGCAGCCTCCAAGGGGGTAACGGCTACACCTTC
TRBJ1-2 few TRBV6-5 - 13 CASSYQGQGGYTF TGTGCCAGCAGTTATCAGGGGCAGGGGGGCTACACCTTC
TRBJ2-5 - TRBV15 TRBD1 13 CATRGQGVETQYF TGTGCCACCAGAGGACAGGGGGTGGAGACCCAGTACTTC
TRBJ2-1 - TRBV2 - 15 CASSSLAGFVDEQFF TGTGCCAGCAGTTCTTTGGCGGGGTTTGTGGATGAGCAGTTCTTC
TRBJ1-5 - TRBV7-2 - 15 CASSLGEGMGQPQHF TGTGCCAGCAGCTTAGGGGAGGGGATGGGACAGCCCCAGCATTTT
TRBJ1-4 - TRBV19 TRBD1 16 CASSRIIPGQGEKLFF TGTGCCAGTAGTCGGATAATACCGGGACAGGGAGAAAAACTGTTTTTT
TRBJ2-3 - TRBV7-2 TRBD2 15 CASSRRGVGTDTQYF TGTGCCAGCAGCCGGCGGGGGGTTGGGACAGATACGCAGTATTTT
TRBJ2-1 - TRBV27 TRBD1 14 CASTPGQGIHEQFF TGTGCCAGCACTCCGGGACAGGGTATACATGAGCAGTTCTTC
TRBJ2-2 - TRBV5-1 - 16 CASRPPAGDIGGELFF TGCGCCAGCAGACCTCCGGCGGGCGATATAGGCGGGGAGCTGTTTTTT
TRBJ1-5 - TRBV7-9 - 14 CASSSPRGDQPQHF TGTGCCAGCAGTTCACCCAGGGGTGATCAGCCCCAGCATTTT
TRBJ1-1 once TRBV2 TRBD1 13 CASRVTGYTEAFF TGTGCCAGCAGGGTGACAGGGTACACTGAAGCTTTCTTT
TRBJ1-3 - TRBV29-1 TRBD1 13 CSVPGQGGNTIYF TGCAGCGTCCCAGGACAGGGTGGAAACACCATATATTTT
TRBJ1-4 once TRBV10-2 TRBD1 14 CASSSTGITEKLFF TGCGCCAGCAGTTCGACAGGGATAACTGAAAAACTGTTTTTT
TRBJ1-2 - TRBV27 TRBD1 18 CASSLRVFPGQEIYGYTF TGTGCCAGCAGTTTACGCGTTTTTCCGGGACAGGAAATCTATGGCTACACCTTC
TRBJ1-5 - TRBV18 TRBD1 15 CASSPGQGIEQPQHF TGTGCCAGCTCACCAGGACAGGGGATCGAACAGCCCCAGCATTTT
TRBJ2-7 - TRBV7-8 - 14 CASSLDIYDGKQYF TGTGCCAGCAGCTTGGACATCTACGACGGCAAGCAGTACTTC